The 5 T cell receptor beta chains in this list originate from one sample, sequenced in a study of cytomegalovirus exposure and HLA in healthy donors. This PCR relied on a set of 60 Vbeta primers and 13 Jbeta primers. Here immunoSEQ multiplex PCR was the method, and the copy in TCRdb shows in-frame clones only, minus some. The sample records about 170,000 clones, 85% being singletons. Specimen: PBMCs. The receptors shown here come from a boy aged 2 to 10 in good health and CMV-seronegative.

The genes are TRBV19 and TRBJ2-7; TRBD1 agrees at 9 bases. V lost 5 bases, J lost 3 bases, and 8 bases stayed unmatched. Germline CDR1 reads LNHDA; CDR2 reads SQIVND (reference sequence). The CDR3 loop spans 15 amino acids. DNA for the CDR3: TGTGCCAGTAGTGGGCCGAGACAGGGGGACTACGAGCAGTACTTC. This translates into CASSGPRQGDYEQYF.

J is TRBJ1-3 and V is TRBV13; D is ambiguous. V shed 3 bases and J shed 7 bases, with 13 bases lying between them. The germline V gene encodes CDR1 PRHDT and CDR2 FYEKMQ (reference sequence). CDR3 size: 14 residues. Here the CDR3 reads CASSFSFKRNTIYF. The CDR3 DNA reads TGTGCCAGCAGCTTTAGCTTCAAAAGGAACACCATATATTTT.

Remarks on this clone: The junction does not match germline at one end; this may be a read error. The V and J genes are TRBV25-1 and TRBJ1-3; D unclear. Per the germline V gene, CDR1 is MGHDK and CDR2 is SYGVNS. This CDR3 comprises 13 residues. CDR3 DNA: TGTGCCAGCAGTAAGGTGACTGGAAACACCATACATTTT. It yields the protein CASSKVTGNTIHF.

This rearrangement joins TRBV25-1 to TRBJ1-2; 11 positions match TRBD1. Losses at the gene ends were 1 base for V and 7 bases for J; bases not matched to a gene: 8. CDR1 and CDR2 (germline): MGHDK, SYGVNS. The CDR3 runs 16 residues. The CDR3 protein is CASSEFWDRGVSGYTF. DNA for the CDR3: TGTGCCAGCAGTGAATTCTGGGACAGGGGGGTCTCTGGCTACACCTTC.

The gene calls are TRBV28 and TRBJ2-7; the match to TRBD2 covers 7 bases. The CDR3 has 13 amino acids. Germline V gene lookup returns CDR1 MDHEN and CDR2 SYDVKM. Trimming at V came to 5 bases and at J to 2 bases, leaving 3 bases not matched to a gene. The CDR3 DNA sequence: TGTGCCAGCAGTCCGACTAGCACCTACGAGCAGTACGTC. It codes for CASSPTSTYEQYV.